This T cell receptor (beta chain) was found in a study of shared clonotypes between healthy human individuals. The wider study: Each donor's CD4 naive and CD4 memory cells filled three plates apiece, CD8 naive two, and CD8 memory one.

As for this clone: Its specificity is unknown.

After removal of 4 bases from V and 15 bases from J, the junction contained 13 bases not matched to a gene. This CDR3 is built from 14 residues. CDR1 and CDR2 from the germline V gene are SGHRS and YFSETQ. Findings and caveats of the study: Across subsets, estimated richness was generally greater for naive than for memory populations.

In replicate PCRs of sorted subsets, 150 to 200 ng DNA, about 30,000 T cell genomes, was used. The protocol was immunoSEQ multiplex PCR, while the TCRdb copy is restricted to in-frame clones and leaves out a portion. The sample records under 2.5 million clones, less than 95% being singletons. The study enrolled healthy HIV-negative adults without recent acute infections or vaccinations as donors. Sequencing input: naive CD4+ T cells from PBMCs. As to subset: CD45RA+ positively selected. The chain uses TRBV5-1 and TRBJ1-4; TRBD1 matches at 9 bases. This clonotype was sampled from a man between 18 and 35 years old in good health. Some clones in this sample may be carry-over from other donors' samples. DNA for the CDR3: TGCGCCAGCAGCCTAGAAGGGACAGGGACCGCGGTGTTTTTT. Translating gives CASSLEGTGTAVFF.